This TCR beta chain derives from a study of T-cell memory formation after mild COVID-19. Broader study findings: Contracting clones, day 15 to 85, had balanced CD4/CD8, and later expanders favored CD4+. The SARS-CoV-2 specificity of second-wave clones reaching peak at day 37 remained unverified.

With regard to this clonotype: As yet, its antigen is unknown.

CDR1 and CDR2 from the germline V gene are PRHDT and FYEKMQ (reference sequence). V dropped 8 bases and J dropped 5 bases, with 16 bases sitting between them. The CDR3 runs to 14 residues. After 5'RACE with constant-segment primers, TCR alpha and TCR beta cDNA libraries carrying sample barcodes and UMIs were obtained. TCRdb called the 5' RACE reads again in MiXCR, with one record for every CDR3 protein. The data contain under 650,000 distinct CDR3 sequences, more than 15% of them singletons. This sequence originates from an adult woman who had mild COVID-19 (a few samples of this study predate the infection). Cell type and time point are not known. Source material: PBMCs or a T cell subset sorted from them (not recorded which). The chain recombines TRBV13 with TRBJ2-1; no clear D. The CDR3 loop is CASCGKTVDNEQFF. The CDR3 region has the DNA TGTGCCAGCTGTGGGAAGACGGTGGACAATGAGCAGTTCTTC.